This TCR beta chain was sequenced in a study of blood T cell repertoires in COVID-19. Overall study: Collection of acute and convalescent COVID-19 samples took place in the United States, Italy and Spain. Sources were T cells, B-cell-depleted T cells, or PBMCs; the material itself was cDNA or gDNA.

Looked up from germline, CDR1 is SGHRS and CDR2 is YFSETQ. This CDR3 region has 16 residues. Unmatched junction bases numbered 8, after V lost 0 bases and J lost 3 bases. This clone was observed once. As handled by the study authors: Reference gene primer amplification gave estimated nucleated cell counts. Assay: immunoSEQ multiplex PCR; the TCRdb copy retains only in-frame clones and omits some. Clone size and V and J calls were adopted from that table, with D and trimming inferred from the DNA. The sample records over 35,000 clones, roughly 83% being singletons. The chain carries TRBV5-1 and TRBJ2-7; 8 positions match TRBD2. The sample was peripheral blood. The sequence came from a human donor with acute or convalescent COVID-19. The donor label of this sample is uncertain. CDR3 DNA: TGCGCCAGCAGCTTGGACCTTAGCGGGGCCGGCTACGAGCAGTACTTC. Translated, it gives CASSLDLSGAGYEQYF.